A selection of T cell receptor beta chains follows, all from one sample in a study of T cell repertoires in cytomegalovirus infection. TCRdb re-called the reads with MiXCR, one entry per CDR3 protein. This table has approximately 910,000 distinct CDR3 sequences, about 33% appearing once. The antigens for these receptors are not known. The sample consisted of cultured CD8+ T cells from PBMCs, taken from culture after CMV antigen stimulation. All receptors derive from a human donor in good health (CMV status not recorded). Some clones in this sample may be carry-over from other donors' samples. Both conserved end residues are part of each CDR3. D genes are given only for firm matches. Size values are once, few and many counts, or a class for expanded clones, and some rows have none.

v_call: TRBV28
d_call: TRBD1
j_call: TRBJ2-2
clone_size: many
cdr3_nt: TGTGCCAGCAACCTACCCAGGACAGGGGGCAACACCGGGGAGCTGTTTTTT
cdr3_aa: CASNLPRTGGNTGELFF

v_call: TRBV28
d_call: .
j_call: TRBJ1-2
clone_size: .
cdr3_nt: TGTGCCAGCAGTTGGGTTCTCTCTTTCAACTATGGCTACACCTTC
cdr3_aa: CASSWVLSFNYGYTF

v_call: TRBV5-5
d_call: .
j_call: TRBJ2-3
clone_size: few
cdr3_nt: TGTGCCAGCAGCTTGCTCGGGGGCGGGGACACAGATACGCAGTATTTT
cdr3_aa: CASSLLGGGDTDTQYF

v_call: TRBV18
d_call: .
j_call: TRBJ2-7
clone_size: .
cdr3_nt: TGTGCCAGCTCACCAGAGGGAGTTGAGCAGTACTTC
cdr3_aa: CASSPEGVEQYF

v_call: TRBV19
d_call: .
j_call: TRBJ2-1
clone_size: many
cdr3_nt: TGTGCCAGTAGTATAGGAGGCGCGGTCTACAATGAGCAGTTCTTC
cdr3_aa: CASSIGGAVYNEQFF

v_call: TRBV5-6
d_call: TRBD1
j_call: TRBJ2-2
clone_size: .
cdr3_nt: TGTGCCAGCAGCTTGGAGGGACAGTTGTTCGCCGGGGAGCTGTTTTTT
cdr3_aa: CASSLEGQLFAGELFF

v_call: TRBV28
d_call: .
j_call: TRBJ2-5
clone_size: few
cdr3_nt: TGTGCCAGCAGTCTCATGGGGGATGGAGAGACCCAGTACTTC
cdr3_aa: CASSLMGDGETQYF

v_call: TRBV25-1
d_call: .
j_call: TRBJ1-4
clone_size: .
cdr3_nt: TGTGCCAGCAGTGTCCTCGACAGTTCTAATGAAAAACTGTTTTTT
cdr3_aa: CASSVLDSSNEKLFF

v_call: TRBV10-2
d_call: .
j_call: TRBJ1-2
clone_size: .
cdr3_nt: TGCGCCAGCAGTGAGTCTGGCAGGGCCTATGGCTACACCTTC
cdr3_aa: CASSESGRAYGYTF

v_call: TRBV27
d_call: .
j_call: TRBJ1-5
clone_size: .
cdr3_nt: TGTGCCAGCAGTTTACAGGGTGACCCGCCCCAGCATTTT
cdr3_aa: CASSLQGDPPQHF

v_call: TRBV5-6
d_call: TRBD1
j_call: TRBJ1-2
clone_size: .
cdr3_nt: TGTGCCAGCAGCAAAGGGACAGTCGAGAACTATGGCTACACCTTC
cdr3_aa: CASSKGTVENYGYTF

v_call: TRBV19
d_call: TRBD1
j_call: TRBJ2-3
clone_size: few
cdr3_nt: TGTGCCAGTACCGATCACCCGACAGGGCTCACAGATACGCAGTATTTT
cdr3_aa: CASTDHPTGLTDTQYF

v_call: TRBV7-6
d_call: .
j_call: TRBJ1-5
clone_size: few
cdr3_nt: TGTGCCAGCAGCCCAGACCCAACCTTCAATCAGCCCCAGCATTTT
cdr3_aa: CASSPDPTFNQPQHF

v_call: TRBV27
d_call: TRBD2
j_call: TRBJ2-3
clone_size: .
cdr3_nt: TGTGCCAGCCTACTAGCGGGGGGTCCCGACCCGCAGTATTTT
cdr3_aa: CASLLAGGPDPQYF